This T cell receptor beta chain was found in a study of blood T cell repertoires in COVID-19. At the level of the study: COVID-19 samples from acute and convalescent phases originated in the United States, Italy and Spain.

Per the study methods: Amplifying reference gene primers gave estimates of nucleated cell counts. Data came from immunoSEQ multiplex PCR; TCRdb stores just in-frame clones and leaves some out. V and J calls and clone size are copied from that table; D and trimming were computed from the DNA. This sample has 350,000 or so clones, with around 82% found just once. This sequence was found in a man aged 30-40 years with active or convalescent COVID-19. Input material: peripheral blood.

CDR3 sequence reads: CASPERDGDRVAYEQYF. The CDR3 DNA follows: TGTGCCAGCCCGGAACGTGACGGTGACAGGGTAGCCTACGAGCAGTACTTC. V gene TRBV7-9 combines with J gene TRBJ2-7; 7 bases align to TRBD1. The germline gives CDR1 SEHNR, CDR2 FQNEAQ (reference sequence). This CDR3 has 17 amino acids. Losses at the gene ends were 8 bases for V and 2 bases for J; bases not matched to a gene: 18.